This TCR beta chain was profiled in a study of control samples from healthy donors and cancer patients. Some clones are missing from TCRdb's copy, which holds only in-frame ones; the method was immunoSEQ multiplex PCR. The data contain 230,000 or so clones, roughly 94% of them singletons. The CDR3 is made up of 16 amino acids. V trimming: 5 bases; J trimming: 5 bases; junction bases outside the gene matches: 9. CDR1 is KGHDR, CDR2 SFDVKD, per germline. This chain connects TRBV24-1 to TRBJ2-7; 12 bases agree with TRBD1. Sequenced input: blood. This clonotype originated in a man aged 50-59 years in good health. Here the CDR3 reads CATSGTAGTGGNEQYF. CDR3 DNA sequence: TGTGCCACCAGTGGAACGGCCGGGACAGGGGGCAACGAGCAGTACTTC.